The TCR beta chain under discussion was sequenced for a study of blood T cell repertoires in COVID-19. This clone has only a few counts. Participants' reported clinical history set cohort assignment. The V end lost 6 bases, the J end lost 0 bases, and 9 bases lay between the germline ends. The germline V gene encodes CDR1 SNHLY and CDR2 FYNNEI. The CDR3 consists of 14 residues. Original analysis: Reference gene primer amplification in the assay estimated nucleated cell counts. Assay: immunoSEQ multiplex PCR; the TCRdb copy retains only in-frame clones and omits some. From that table come the V and J calls and clone size; the DNA was used to work out D and trimming. The sample contains 400,000 or so clones, around 89% of which appear only once.

The sample consisted of PBMCs or T cells enriched from blood (not recorded which). The chain combines TRBV2 with TRBJ1-5; no clear D. The receptor's source is a man aged 25-40 years who had recovered from COVID-19. DNA of the CDR3: TGTGCCAGCAGGAAAGGGAGTAGCAATCAGCCCCAGCATTTT. Encoded protein: CASRKGSSNQPQHF.